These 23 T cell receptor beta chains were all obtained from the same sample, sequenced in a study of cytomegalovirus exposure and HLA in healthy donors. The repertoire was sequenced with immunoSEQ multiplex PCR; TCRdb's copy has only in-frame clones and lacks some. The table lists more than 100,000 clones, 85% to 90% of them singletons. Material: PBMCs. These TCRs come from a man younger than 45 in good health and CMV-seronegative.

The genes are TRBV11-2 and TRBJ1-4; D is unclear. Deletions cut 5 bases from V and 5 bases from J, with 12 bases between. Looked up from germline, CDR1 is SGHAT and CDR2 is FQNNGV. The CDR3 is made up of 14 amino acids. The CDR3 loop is CASSTLTENEKLFF. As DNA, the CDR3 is TGTGCCAGCAGCACGTTAACAGAGAATGAAAAACTGTTTTTT.

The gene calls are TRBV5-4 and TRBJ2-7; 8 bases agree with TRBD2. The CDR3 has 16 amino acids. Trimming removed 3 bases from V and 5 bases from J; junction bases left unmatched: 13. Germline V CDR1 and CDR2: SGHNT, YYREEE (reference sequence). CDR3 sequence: CASSSRRSGREDEQYF. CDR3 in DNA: TGTGCCAGCAGCTCGAGGAGGAGCGGGAGAGAAGACGAGCAGTACTTC.

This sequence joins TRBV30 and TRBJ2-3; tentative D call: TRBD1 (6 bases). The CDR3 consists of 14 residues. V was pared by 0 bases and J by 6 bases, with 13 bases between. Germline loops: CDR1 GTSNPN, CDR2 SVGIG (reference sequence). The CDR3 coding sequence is TGTGCCTGGAGTGTAGGGGGAGTACGCGATACGCAGTATTTT. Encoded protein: CAWSVGGVRDTQYF.

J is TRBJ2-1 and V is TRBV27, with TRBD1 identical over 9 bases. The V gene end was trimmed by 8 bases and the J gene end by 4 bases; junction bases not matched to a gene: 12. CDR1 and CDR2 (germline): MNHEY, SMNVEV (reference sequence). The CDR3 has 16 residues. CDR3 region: CASQRAGQGPYNEQFF. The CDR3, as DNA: TGTGCCAGCCAACGAGCAGGACAGGGGCCTTACAATGAGCAGTTCTTC.

In nucleotides, the CDR3 is TGTGCCAGCAGTGGGGCTAGCGGGAGGGCCCTCGAGCAGTACTTC. Translated: CASSGASGRALEQYF. The chain recombines TRBV27 with TRBJ2-7, with TRBD2 identical over 12 bases. Germline CDR1 reads MNHEY; CDR2 reads SMNVEV (reference sequence). This CDR3 has 15 amino acids. J gave up 6 bases and V 5 bases, and 8 bases lay outside the gene matches.

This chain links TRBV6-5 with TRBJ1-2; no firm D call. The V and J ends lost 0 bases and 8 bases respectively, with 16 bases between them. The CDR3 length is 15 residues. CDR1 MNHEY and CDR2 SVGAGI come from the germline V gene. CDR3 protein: CASSYSEQLLLGYTF. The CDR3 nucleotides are TGTGCCAGCAGTTACTCGGAGCAGCTACTATTGGGCTACACCTTC.

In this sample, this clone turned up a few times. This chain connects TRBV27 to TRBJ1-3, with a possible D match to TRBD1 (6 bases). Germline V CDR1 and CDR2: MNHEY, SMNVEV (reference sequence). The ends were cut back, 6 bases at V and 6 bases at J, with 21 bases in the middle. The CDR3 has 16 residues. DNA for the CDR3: TGTGCCAGCAGGAGCCTCCAACAGGGAACTGAAAACACCATATATTTT. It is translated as CASRSLQQGTENTIYF.

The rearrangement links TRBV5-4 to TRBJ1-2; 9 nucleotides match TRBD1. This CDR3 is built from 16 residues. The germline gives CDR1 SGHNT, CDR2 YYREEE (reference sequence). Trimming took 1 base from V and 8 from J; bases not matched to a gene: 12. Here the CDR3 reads CASSLRPGTGTDGYTF. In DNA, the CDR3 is TGTGCCAGCAGCTTGCGACCCGGGACAGGGACAGACGGCTACACCTTC. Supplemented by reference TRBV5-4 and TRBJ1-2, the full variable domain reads ETGVTQSPTHLIKTRGQQVTLRCSSQSGHNTVSWYQQALGQGPQFIFQYYREEENGRGNFPPRFSGLQFPNYSSELNVNALELDDSALYLCASSLRPGTGTDGYTFGSGTRLTVV.

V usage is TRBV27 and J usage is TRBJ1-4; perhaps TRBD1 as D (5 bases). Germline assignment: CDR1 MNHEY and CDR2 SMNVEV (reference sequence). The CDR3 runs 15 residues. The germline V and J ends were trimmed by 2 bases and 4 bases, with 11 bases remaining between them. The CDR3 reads CASSLTPGVNEKLFF. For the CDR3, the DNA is TGTGCCAGCAGTTTAACCCCGGGGGTTAATGAAAAACTGTTTTTT.

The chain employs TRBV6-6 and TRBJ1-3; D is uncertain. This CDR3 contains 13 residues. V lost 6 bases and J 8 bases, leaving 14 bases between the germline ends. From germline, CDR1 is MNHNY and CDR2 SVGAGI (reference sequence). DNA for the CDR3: TGTGCCAGCAGGACCCCCCAAGGAGACACCATATATTTT. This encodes CASRTPQGDTIYF.

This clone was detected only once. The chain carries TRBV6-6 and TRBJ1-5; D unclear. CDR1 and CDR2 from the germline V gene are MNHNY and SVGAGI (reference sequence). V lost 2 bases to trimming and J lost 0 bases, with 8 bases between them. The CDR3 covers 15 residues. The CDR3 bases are TGTGCCAGCAGTTACGAGTCAATTAGCAATCAGCCCCAGCATTTT. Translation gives CASSYESISNQPQHF.

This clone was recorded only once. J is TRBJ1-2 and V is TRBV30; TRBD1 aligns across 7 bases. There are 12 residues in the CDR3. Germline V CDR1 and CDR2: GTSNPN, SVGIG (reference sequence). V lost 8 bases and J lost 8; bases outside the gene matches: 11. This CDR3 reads CARDSREIGYTF. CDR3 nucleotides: TGTGCCAGGGACAGCCGCGAAATAGGCTACACCTTC.

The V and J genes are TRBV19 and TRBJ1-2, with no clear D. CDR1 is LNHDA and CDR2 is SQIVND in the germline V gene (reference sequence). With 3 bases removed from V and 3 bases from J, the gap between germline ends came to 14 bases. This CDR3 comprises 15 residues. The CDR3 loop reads CASSIEVLSDYGYTF. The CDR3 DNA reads TGTGCCAGTAGTATCGAGGTGCTTTCAGACTATGGCTACACCTTC. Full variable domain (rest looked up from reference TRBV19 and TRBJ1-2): DGGITQSPKYLFRKEGQNVTLSCEQNLNHDAMYWYRQDPGQGLRLIYYSQIVNDFQKGDIAEGYSVSREKKESFPLTVTSAQKNPTAFYLCASSIEVLSDYGYTFGSGTRLTVV.

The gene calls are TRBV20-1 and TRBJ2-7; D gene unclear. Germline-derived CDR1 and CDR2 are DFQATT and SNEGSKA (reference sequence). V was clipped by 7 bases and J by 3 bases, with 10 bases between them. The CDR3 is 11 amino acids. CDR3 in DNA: TGCAGTGTTACAGACTTCTACGAGCAGTACTTC. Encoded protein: CSVTDFYEQYF.

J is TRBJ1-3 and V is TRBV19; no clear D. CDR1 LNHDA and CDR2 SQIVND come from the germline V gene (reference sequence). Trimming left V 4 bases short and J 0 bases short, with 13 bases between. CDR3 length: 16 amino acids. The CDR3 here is CASSTEGAFSGNTIYF. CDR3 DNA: TGTGCCAGTAGTACCGAAGGAGCCTTCTCTGGAAACACCATATATTTT.

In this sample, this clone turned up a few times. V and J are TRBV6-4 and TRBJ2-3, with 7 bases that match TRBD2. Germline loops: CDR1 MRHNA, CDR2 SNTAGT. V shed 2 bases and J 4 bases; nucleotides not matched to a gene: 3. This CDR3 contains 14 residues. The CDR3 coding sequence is TGTGCCAGCAGTGACAGGACTAGTGCAGATACGCAGTATTTT. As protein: CASSDRTSADTQYF.

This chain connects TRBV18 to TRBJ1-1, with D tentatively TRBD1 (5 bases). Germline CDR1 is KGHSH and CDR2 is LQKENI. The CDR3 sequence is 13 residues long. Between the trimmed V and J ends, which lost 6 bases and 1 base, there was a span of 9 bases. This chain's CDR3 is CASSDDRNTEAFF. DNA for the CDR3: TGTGCCAGCTCGGACGACAGGAACACTGAAGCTTTCTTT.

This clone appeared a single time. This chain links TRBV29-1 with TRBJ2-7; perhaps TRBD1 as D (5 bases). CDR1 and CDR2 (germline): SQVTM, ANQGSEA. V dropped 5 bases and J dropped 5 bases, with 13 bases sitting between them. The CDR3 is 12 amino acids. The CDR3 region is CSVLTAWDEQYF. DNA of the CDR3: TGCAGCGTTTTGACAGCGTGGGACGAGCAGTACTTC.

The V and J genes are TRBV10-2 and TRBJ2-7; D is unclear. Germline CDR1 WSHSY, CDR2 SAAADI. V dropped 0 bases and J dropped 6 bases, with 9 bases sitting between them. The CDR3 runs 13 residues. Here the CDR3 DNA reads TGCGCCAGCAGTGAGTCCCCGGGTCTCGAGCAGTACTTC. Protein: CASSESPGLEQYF.

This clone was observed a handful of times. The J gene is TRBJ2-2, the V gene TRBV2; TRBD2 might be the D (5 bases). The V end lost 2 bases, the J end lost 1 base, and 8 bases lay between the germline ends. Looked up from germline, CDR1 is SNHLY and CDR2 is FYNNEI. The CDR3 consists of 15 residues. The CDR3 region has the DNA TGTGCCAGCAGTGAACTTCGGGGGAACACCGGGGAGCTGTTTTTT. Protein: CASSELRGNTGELFF.

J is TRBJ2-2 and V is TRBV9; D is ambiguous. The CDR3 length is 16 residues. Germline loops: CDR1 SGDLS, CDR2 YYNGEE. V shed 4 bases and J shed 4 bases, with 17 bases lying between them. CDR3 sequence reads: CASSPYLDSITGELFF. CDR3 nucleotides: TGTGCCAGCAGCCCGTATTTAGACTCCATCACCGGGGAGCTGTTTTTT.

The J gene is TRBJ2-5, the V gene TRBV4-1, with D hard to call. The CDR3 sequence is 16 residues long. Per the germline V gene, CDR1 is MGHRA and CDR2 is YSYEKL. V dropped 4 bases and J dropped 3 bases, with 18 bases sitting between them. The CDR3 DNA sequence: TGCGCCAGCAGCCCCAAGATTTGGGCAGACAAAGAGACCCAGTACTTC. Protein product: CASSPKIWADKETQYF.

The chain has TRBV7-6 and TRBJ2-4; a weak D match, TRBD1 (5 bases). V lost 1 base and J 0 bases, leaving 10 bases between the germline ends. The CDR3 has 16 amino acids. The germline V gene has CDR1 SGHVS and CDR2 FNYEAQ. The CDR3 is CASSLVGERAKNIQYF. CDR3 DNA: TGTGCCAGCAGCTTAGTAGGGGAAAGAGCCAAAAACATTCAGTACTTC.